This is a list of T cell receptor beta chains from one sample in a study of shared clonotypes between healthy human individuals. Libraries were prepared by immunoSEQ multiplex PCR; TCRdb keeps only in-frame clonotypes and omits some of them. Of about 560,000 clones in the sample, around three quarters were seen once. Sequencing used PBMCs. Receptors originate from a woman in her thirties or forties in good health. Some clones in this sample may be carry-over from other donors' samples. Both conserved end residues are part of each CDR3. Each record gives: V gene, CDR3 length, J gene, D gene, CDR3 protein. D genes are given only for firm matches.

TRBV11-1	15	TRBJ2-3	NA	CASSPRTEITDTQYF
TRBV6-6	15	TRBJ2-5	TRBD2	CASSTGTRVAGTQYF
TRBV2	13	TRBJ1-2	NA	CASIAVRGYGYTF
TRBV28	15	TRBJ1-1	NA	CASIATPSQNAEAFF
TRBV12-5	13	TRBJ2-7	TRBD2	CASGLAGGSEQYF
TRBV2	15	TRBJ2-5	TRBD2	CASSGGSGGQETQYF
TRBV6-1	14	TRBJ1-2	NA	CASSEELAFYGYTF
TRBV4-1	15	TRBJ2-5	TRBD2	CASSQPLGGRETQYF
TRBV7-7	15	TRBJ2-5	NA	CASSPDPVGPGTQYF
TRBV9	15	TRBJ2-3	TRBD2	CASSILAGGPDTQYF
TRBV11-2	18	TRBJ2-5	TRBD2	CASSPEVGAGLASGAQYF
TRBV5-1	15	TRBJ2-7	TRBD1	CASSLARDRTYEQYF
TRBV5-4	14	TRBJ2-7	NA	CASSTKQGRGEQYF
TRBV29-1	13	TRBJ2-5	NA	CSVEGTDQETQYF
TRBV6-1	15	TRBJ2-1	NA	CASSEGRLGANEQFF
TRBV19	12	TRBJ2-2	NA	CASSKGTGELFF
TRBV28	14	TRBJ2-3	NA	CASSLGLSTDTQYF